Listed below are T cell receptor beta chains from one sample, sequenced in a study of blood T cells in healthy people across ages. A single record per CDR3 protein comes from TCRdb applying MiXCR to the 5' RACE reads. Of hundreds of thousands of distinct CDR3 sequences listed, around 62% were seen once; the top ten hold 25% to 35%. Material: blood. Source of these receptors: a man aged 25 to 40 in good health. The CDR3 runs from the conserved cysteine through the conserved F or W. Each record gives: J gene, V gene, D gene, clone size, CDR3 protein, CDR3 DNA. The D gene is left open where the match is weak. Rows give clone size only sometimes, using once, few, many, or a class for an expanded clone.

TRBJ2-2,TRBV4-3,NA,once,CASSPGRAVGELFF,TGCGCCAGCAGCCCGGGCAGGGCGGTCGGGGAGCTGTTTTTT
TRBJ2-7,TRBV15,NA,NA,CATSRDRQGPAGLLYEQYF,TGTGCCACCAGCAGAGATCGCCAGGGCCCGGCAGGCCTCCTCTACGAGCAGTACTTC
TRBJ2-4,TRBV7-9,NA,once,CASSLVDTAKNIQYF,TGTGCCAGCAGCTTAGTTGATACGGCCAAAAACATTCAGTACTTC
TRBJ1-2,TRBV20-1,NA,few,CSAREGARYGYTF,TGCAGTGCTAGAGAGGGGGCACGGTATGGCTACACCTTC
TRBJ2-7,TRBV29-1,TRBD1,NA,CSAGTGFSEQYF,TGCAGCGCCGGGACAGGGTTCTCCGAGCAGTACTTC
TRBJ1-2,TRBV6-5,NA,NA,CASSHGRGAHGYTF,TGTGCCAGCAGCCACGGGCGGGGGGCTCATGGCTACACCTTC
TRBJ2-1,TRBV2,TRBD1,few,CASSVGTGAYNEQFF,TGTGCCAGCAGCGTCGGGACAGGCGCATACAATGAGCAGTTCTTC
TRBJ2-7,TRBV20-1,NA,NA,CSARKGDLSYEQYF,TGCAGTGCTAGAAAAGGAGACTTGTCCTACGAGCAGTACTTC
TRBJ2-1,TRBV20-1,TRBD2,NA,CGFQLSGALPGEQFF,TGCGGCTTTCAGCTTAGCGGGGCCCTCCCTGGTGAGCAGTTCTTC
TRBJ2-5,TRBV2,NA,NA,CASSEKTGYETQYF,TGTGCCAGCAGTGAAAAAACAGGGTATGAGACCCAGTACTTC
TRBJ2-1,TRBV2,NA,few,CASRVAAYNEQFF,TGTGCCAGCAGGGTAGCGGCCTACAATGAGCAGTTCTTC
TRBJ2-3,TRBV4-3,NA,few,CASSQLEEDTQYF,TGCGCCAGCAGCCAACTGGAGGAGGATACGCAGTATTTT
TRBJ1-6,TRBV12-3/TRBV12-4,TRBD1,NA,CASRPSTGTGGWSPLHF,TGTGCCAGCAGACCCTCAACCGGGACAGGGGGATGGTCACCCCTCCACTTT
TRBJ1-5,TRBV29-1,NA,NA,CSVAMGSNQPQHF,TGCAGCGTCGCTATGGGGAGTAATCAGCCCCAGCATTTT
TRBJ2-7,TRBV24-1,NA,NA,CATSDSWTYEQYF,TGTGCCACCAGTGATTCGTGGACGTACGAGCAGTACTTC
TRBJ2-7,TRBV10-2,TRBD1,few,CASSEGQGASEQYF,TGCGCCAGCAGTGAAGGGCAGGGGGCAAGCGAGCAGTACTTC
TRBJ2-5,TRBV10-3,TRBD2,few,CAISEGIAGVYQETQYF,TGTGCCATCAGTGAGGGAATAGCGGGGGTTTACCAAGAGACCCAGTACTTC
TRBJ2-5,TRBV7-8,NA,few,CASSISFQETQYF,TGTGCCAGCAGCATCAGCTTCCAAGAGACCCAGTACTTC
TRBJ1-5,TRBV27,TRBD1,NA,CASSIDRVQPQHF,TGTGCCAGCAGCATAGACAGGGTTCAGCCCCAGCATTTT